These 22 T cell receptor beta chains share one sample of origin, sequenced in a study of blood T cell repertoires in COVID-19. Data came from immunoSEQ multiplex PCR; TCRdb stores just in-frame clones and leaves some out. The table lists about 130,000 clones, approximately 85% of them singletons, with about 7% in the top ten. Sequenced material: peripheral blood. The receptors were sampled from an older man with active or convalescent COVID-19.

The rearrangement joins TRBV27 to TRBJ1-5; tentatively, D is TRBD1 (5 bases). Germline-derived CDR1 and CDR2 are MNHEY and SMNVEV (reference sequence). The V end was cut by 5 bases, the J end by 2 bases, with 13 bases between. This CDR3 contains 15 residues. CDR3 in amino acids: CASSPQGLGNQPQHF. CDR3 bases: TGTGCCAGCAGTCCCCAGGGACTTGGCAATCAGCCCCAGCATTTT.

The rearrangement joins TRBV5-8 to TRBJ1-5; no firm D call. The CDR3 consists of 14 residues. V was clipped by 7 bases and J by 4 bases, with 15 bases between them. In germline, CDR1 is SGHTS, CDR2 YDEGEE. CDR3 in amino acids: CASAIGSGNQPQHF. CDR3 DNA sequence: TGTGCCAGCGCAATTGGATCGGGGAATCAGCCCCAGCATTTT.

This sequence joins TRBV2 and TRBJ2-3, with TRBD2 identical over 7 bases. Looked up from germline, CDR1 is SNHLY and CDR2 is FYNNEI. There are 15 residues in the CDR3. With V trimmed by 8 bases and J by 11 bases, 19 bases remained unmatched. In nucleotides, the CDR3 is TGTGCCAGCGCTTTCCTTTCGGCTAGCGGTATTGGGCAGTATTTT. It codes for CASAFLSASGIGQYF. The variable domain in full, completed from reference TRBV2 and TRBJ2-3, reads EPEVTQTPSHQVTQMGQEVILRCVPISNHLYFYWYRQILGQKVEFLVSFYNNEISEKSEIFDDQFSVERPDGSNFTLKIRSTKLEDSAMYFCASAFLSASGIGQYFGPGTRLTVL.

Here the CDR3 reads CASSPDIEKLFF. CDR3 DNA: TGTGCCAGCTCACCGGACATTGAAAAACTGTTTTTT. The chain uses TRBV18 and TRBJ1-4; D may be TRBD1 (5 bases). The CDR3 length is 12 residues. Germline CDR1 reads KGHSH; CDR2 reads LQKENI. Trimming pared 3 bases from V and 7 bases from J, leaving 6 bases between. The complete variable domain, with remaining parts taken from reference TRBV18 and TRBJ1-4, reads NAGVMQNPRHLVRRRGQEARLRCSPMKGHSHVYWYRQLPEEGLKFMVYLQKENIIDESGMPKERFSAEFPKEGPSILRIQQVVRGDSAAYFCASSPDIEKLFFGSGTQLSVL.

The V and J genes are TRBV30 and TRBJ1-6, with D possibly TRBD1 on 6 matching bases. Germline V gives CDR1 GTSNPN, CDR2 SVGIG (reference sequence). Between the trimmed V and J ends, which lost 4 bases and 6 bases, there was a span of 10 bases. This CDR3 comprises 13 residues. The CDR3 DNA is TGTGCCTGGACTGGACAGACTAATTCACCCCTCCACTTT. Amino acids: CAWTGQTNSPLHF.

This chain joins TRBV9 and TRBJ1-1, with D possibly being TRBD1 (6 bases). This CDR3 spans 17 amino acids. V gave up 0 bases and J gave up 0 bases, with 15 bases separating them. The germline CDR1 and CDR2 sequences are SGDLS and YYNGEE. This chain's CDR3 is CASSVGFVGAMNTEAFF. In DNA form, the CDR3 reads TGTGCCAGCAGCGTAGGGTTTGTGGGGGCCATGAACACTGAAGCTTTCTTT.

This chain's CDR3 is CASSIRQGTYEQYF. CDR3 bases: TGTGCCAGTAGTATCCGTCAGGGAACCTACGAGCAGTACTTC. The rearrangement uses TRBV19 and TRBJ2-7; D might be TRBD1 (5 bases). V lost 3 bases to trimming and J lost 2 bases, with 11 bases between them. Germline V gene sequence: CDR1 LNHDA, CDR2 SQIVND (reference sequence). The CDR3 sequence is 14 residues long.

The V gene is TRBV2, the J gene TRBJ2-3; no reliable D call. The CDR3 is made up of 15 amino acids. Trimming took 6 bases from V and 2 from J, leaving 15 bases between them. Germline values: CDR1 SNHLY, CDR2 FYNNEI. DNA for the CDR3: TGTGCCAGCAGGAGGAAGGTGACGGCCACAGATACGCAGTATTTT. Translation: CASRRKVTATDTQYF.

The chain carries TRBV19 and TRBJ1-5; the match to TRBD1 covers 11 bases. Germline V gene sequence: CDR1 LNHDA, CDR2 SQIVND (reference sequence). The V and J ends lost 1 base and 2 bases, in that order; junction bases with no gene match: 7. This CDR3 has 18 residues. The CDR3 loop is CASSIAWTGGLRNQPQHF. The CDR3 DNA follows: TGTGCCAGTAGTATAGCCTGGACAGGGGGCTTACGCAATCAGCCCCAGCATTTT. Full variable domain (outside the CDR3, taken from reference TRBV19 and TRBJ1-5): DGGITQSPKYLFRKEGQNVTLSCEQNLNHDAMYWYRQDPGQGLRLIYYSQIVNDFQKGDIAEGYSVSREKKESFPLTVTSAQKNPTAFYLCASSIAWTGGLRNQPQHFGDGTRLSIL.

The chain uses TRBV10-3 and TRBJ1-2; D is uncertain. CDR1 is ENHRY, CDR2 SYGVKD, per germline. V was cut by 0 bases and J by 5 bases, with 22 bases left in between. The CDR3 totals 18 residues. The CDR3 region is CAISESLLQGLRGYGYTF. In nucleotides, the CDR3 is TGTGCCATCAGTGAGTCTTTACTACAAGGCCTGCGGGGTTATGGCTACACCTTC.

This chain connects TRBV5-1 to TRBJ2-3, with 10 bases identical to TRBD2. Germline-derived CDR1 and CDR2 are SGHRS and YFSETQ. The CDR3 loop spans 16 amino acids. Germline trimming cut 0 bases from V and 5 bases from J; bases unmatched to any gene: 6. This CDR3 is CASSLAVAGGIDTQYF. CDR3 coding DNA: TGCGCCAGCAGCTTGGCCGTAGCGGGAGGAATAGATACGCAGTATTTT.

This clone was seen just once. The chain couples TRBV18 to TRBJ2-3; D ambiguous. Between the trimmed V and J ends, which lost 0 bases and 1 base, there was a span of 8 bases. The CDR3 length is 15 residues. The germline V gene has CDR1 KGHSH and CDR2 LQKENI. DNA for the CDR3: TGTGCCAGCTCACCACCGGTAGGAGGCACAGATACGCAGTATTTT. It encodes CASSPPVGGTDTQYF.

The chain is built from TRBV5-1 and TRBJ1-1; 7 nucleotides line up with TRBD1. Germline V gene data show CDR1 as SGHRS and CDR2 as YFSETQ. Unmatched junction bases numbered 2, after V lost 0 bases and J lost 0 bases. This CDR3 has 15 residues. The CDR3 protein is CASSLGQGVNTEAFF. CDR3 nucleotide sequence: TGCGCCAGCAGCTTGGGTCAGGGGGTGAACACTGAAGCTTTCTTT.

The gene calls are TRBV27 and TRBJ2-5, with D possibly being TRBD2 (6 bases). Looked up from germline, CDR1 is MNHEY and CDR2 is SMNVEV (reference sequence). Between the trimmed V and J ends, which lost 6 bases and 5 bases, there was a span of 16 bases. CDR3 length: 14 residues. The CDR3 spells CASSRRRAGETQYF. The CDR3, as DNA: TGTGCCAGCAGCCGAAGGAGGGCAGGGGAGACCCAGTACTTC.

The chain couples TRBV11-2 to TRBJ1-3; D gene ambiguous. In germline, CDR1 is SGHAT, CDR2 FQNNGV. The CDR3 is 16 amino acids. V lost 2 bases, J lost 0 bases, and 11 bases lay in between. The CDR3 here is CASSLPIQYSGNTIYF. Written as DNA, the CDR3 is TGTGCCAGCAGCTTACCGATTCAGTACTCTGGAAACACCATATATTTT.

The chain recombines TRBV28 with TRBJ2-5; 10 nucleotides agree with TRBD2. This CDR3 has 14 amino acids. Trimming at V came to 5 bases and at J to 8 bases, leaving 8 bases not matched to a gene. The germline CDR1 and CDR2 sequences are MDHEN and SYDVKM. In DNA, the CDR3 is TGTGCCAGCAGTCCCCCAGCGGGGGGGGTAACCCAGTACTTC. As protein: CASSPPAGGVTQYF. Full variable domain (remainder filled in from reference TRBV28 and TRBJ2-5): DVKVTQSSRYLVKRTGEKVFLECVQDMDHENMFWYRQDPGLGLRLIYFSYDVKMKEKGDIPEGYSVSREKKERFSLILESASTNQTSMYLCASSPPAGGVTQYFGPGTRLLVL.

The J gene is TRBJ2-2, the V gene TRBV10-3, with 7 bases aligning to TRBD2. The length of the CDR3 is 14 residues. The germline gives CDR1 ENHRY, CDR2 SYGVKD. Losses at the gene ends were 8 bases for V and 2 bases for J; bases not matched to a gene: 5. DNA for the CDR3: TGTGCCATCGGGGAGGGAGTAAACACCGGGGAGCTGTTTTTT. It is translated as CAIGEGVNTGELFF.

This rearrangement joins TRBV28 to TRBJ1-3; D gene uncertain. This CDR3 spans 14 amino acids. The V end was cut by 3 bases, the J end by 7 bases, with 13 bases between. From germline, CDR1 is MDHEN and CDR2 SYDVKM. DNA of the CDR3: TGTGCCAGCAGTTTGGAGGCAGTCGCGAACACCATATATTTT. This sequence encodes CASSLEAVANTIYF. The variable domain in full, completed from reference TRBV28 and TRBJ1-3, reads DVKVTQSSRYLVKRTGEKVFLECVQDMDHENMFWYRQDPGLGLRLIYFSYDVKMKEKGDIPEGYSVSREKKERFSLILESASTNQTSMYLCASSLEAVANTIYFGEGSWLTVV.

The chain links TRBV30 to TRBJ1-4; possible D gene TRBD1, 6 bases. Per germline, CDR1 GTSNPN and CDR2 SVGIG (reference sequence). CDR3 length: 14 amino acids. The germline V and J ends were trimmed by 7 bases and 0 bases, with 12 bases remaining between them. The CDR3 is CASGTRTTNEKLFF. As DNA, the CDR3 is TGTGCCTCGGGGACACGGACAACTAATGAAAAACTGTTTTTT.

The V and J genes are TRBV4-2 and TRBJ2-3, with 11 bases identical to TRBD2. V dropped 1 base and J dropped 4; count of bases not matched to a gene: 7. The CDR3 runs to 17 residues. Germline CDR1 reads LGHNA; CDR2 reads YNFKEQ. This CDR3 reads CASSQGGTSGGADTQYF. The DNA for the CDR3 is TGTGCCAGCAGCCAAGGCGGAACTAGCGGGGGAGCAGATACGCAGTATTTT.

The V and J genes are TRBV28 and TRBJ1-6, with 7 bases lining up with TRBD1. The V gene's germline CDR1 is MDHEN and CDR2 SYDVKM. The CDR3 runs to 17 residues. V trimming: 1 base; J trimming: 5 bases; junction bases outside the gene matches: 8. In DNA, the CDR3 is TGTGCCAGCAGTTTATTCTCCCCGACAGGGCATAATTCACCCCTCCACTTT. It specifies CASSLFSPTGHNSPLHF.

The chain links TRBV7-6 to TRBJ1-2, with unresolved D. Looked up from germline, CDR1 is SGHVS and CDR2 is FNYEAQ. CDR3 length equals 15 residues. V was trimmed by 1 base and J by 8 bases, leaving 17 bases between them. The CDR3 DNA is TGTGCCAGCAGCTTAGATGGGCTCGGGGTCCGGGGCTACACCTTC. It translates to CASSLDGLGVRGYTF.